The 2 T cell receptor beta chains reported below all come from one sample, sequenced in a study of OX40 agonist ivuxolimab in advanced cancers. Libraries were prepared by immunoSEQ multiplex PCR; TCRdb keeps only in-frame clonotypes and omits some of them. The repertoire has about 86,000 clones, about 90% of them found once; the top ten carry 8.7%. The source was CD4+ or CD8+ T cells sorted from blood, collected in a trial of the OX40 agonist ivuxolimab. Receptors originate from an adult with an advanced solid tumor such as melanoma, head and neck, liver or kidney cancer.

The chain couples TRBV29-1 to TRBJ2-1; a weak D match, TRBD2 (6 bases). Germline V CDR1 and CDR2: SQVTM, ANQGSEA. The CDR3 is made up of 14 amino acids. V dropped 4 bases and J dropped 2 bases, with 12 bases sitting between them. The CDR3 DNA is TGCAGCGTTGCAGCTGCGGGACCCTACAATGAGCAGTTCTTC. This sequence encodes CSVAAAGPYNEQFF.

This rearrangement joins TRBV28 to TRBJ1-2; 8 nucleotides align to TRBD1. The V gene end was trimmed by 4 bases and the J gene end by 8 bases; junction bases not matched to a gene: 21. The CDR3 contains 18 residues. Germline-derived CDR1 and CDR2 are MDHEN and SYDVKM. In DNA form, the CDR3 reads TGTGCCAGCAGTTCTCATCCCCGGGACAGGCCTATGGGCGAGGGCTACACCTTC. This translates into CASSSHPRDRPMGEGYTF.